The 29 T cell receptor beta chains given below trace back to one sample, sequenced in a study of T cells and copy number aberrations in small-cell lung cancer. TCRdb's copy holds only in-frame clones and misses some; the assay was immunoSEQ multiplex PCR. The repertoire holds a few hundred clones, with roughly nine tenths as singletons. Sequenced: normal tissue next to the tumor. These receptor sequences come from a man aged 60-69 years with small cell lung cancer.

The chain joins TRBV10-3 to TRBJ2-7, with a weak D call TRBD2 (6 bases). This CDR3 has 13 residues. CDR1 and CDR2 from the germline V gene are ENHRY and SYGVKD. With 6 bases removed from V and 5 bases from J, the gap between germline ends came to 14 bases. DNA of the CDR3: TGTGCCATCAGGGAAACTAGCAGCCACGAGCAGTACTTC. It codes for CAIRETSSHEQYF.

J is TRBJ1-2 and V is TRBV19; D ambiguous. V shed 3 bases and J shed 8 bases, with 10 bases lying between them. Germline V gene lookup returns CDR1 LNHDA and CDR2 SQIVND (reference sequence). This CDR3 region has 12 residues. Written as DNA, the CDR3 is TGTGCCAGTAGTATTGGGATTAGCGGCTACACCTTC. Amino acid sequence: CASSIGISGYTF.

V gene TRBV29-1 combines with J gene TRBJ2-5; D is uncertain. V was trimmed by 0 bases and J by 9 bases, leaving 8 bases between them. This CDR3 is built from 11 residues. Looked up from germline, CDR1 is SQVTM and CDR2 is ANQGSEA. CDR3 amino acids: CSVEDPDAQYF. The CDR3 nucleotides are TGCAGCGTTGAAGACCCAGACGCCCAGTACTTC. Using reference TRBV29-1 and TRBJ2-5 for the parts outside the CDR3, the full variable domain is SAVISQKPSRDICQRGTSLTIQCQVDSQVTMMFWYRQQPGQSLTLIATANQGSEATYESGFVIDKFPISRPNLTFSTLTVSNMSPEDSSIYLCSVEDPDAQYFGPGTRLLVL.

This chain uses TRBV7-6 with TRBJ2-5, with 8 positions matching TRBD2. This CDR3 is 14 amino acids long. CDR1 is SGHVS, CDR2 FNYEAQ, per germline. The V segment lost 3 bases and the J segment 5 bases; nucleotides outside the gene matches: 5. The CDR3 sequence: CASSFGREGETQYF. The DNA for the CDR3 is TGTGCCAGCAGCTTTGGCCGGGAGGGTGAGACCCAGTACTTC.

The chain links TRBV7-9 to TRBJ2-7; D gene uncertain. CDR3 size: 12 residues. CDR1 and CDR2 from the germline V gene are SEHNR and FQNEAQ (reference sequence). The germline V and J ends were trimmed by 5 bases and 6 bases, with 11 bases remaining between them. CDR3 amino acids: CASSATTGEQYF. CDR3 coding DNA: TGTGCCAGCAGCGCAACAACGGGCGAGCAGTACTTC.

The J gene is TRBJ2-3, the V gene TRBV4-1; TRBD2 matches 11 bases. The germline gives CDR1 MGHRA, CDR2 YSYEKL. With V trimmed by 1 base and J by 2 bases, 2 bases remained unmatched. The CDR3 totals 16 residues. CDR3 residues: CASSQGLAGPTDTQYF. The CDR3 DNA sequence: TGCGCCAGCAGCCAAGGACTAGCGGGACCCACAGATACGCAGTATTTT.

This chain connects TRBV7-8 to TRBJ2-7; D not resolved. The CDR3 is 15 amino acids. V lost 1 base to trimming and J lost 0 bases, with 10 bases between them. CDR1 is SGHVS and CDR2 is FQNEAQ in the germline V gene. CDR3 nucleotide sequence: TGTGCCAGCAGCTTAGAACAGACGAGCTCCTACGAGCAGTACTTC. As protein: CASSLEQTSSYEQYF.

V and J are TRBV25-1 and TRBJ1-1; D is unclear. The CDR3 runs 12 residues. Germline V gene data show CDR1 as MGHDK and CDR2 as SYGVNS. The germline V and J ends were trimmed by 6 bases and 1 base, with 6 bases remaining between them. DNA of the CDR3: TGTGCCAGCAGCGCAGGGAACACTGAAGCTTTCTTT. It translates to CASSAGNTEAFF.

The V gene is TRBV7-6, the J gene TRBJ2-1, with 14 positions matching TRBD2. V was clipped by 2 bases and J by 3 bases; unmatched bases: 6. The germline V gene encodes CDR1 SGHVS and CDR2 FNYEAQ. The CDR3 is 18 amino acids. For the CDR3, the DNA is TGTGCCAGCAGCTTAAGACTAGCGGGAGGGCCGAACTACAATGAGCAGTTCTTC. Protein product: CASSLRLAGGPNYNEQFF.

The chain carries TRBV6-1 and TRBJ2-7; D might be TRBD2 (5 bases). The CDR3 loop spans 13 amino acids. CDR1 and CDR2 from the germline V gene are MNHNS and SASEGT. Trimming took off 9 bases at V and 1 base at J, with 13 bases between the two ends. This CDR3 reads CASIDGVSYEQYF. The CDR3 nucleotides read TGTGCCAGTATAGACGGGGTGTCCTACGAGCAGTACTTC.

The CDR3 nucleotides read TGTGCCAGCAGCTTACGACGGTCCTCCTACAATGAGCAGTTCTTC. Its translation: CASSLRRSSYNEQFF. This sequence joins TRBV7-3 and TRBJ2-1; D ambiguous. Deletions cut 2 bases from V and 0 bases from J, with 8 bases between. The CDR3 is 15 amino acids. Per germline, CDR1 SGHTA and CDR2 FQGTGA.

The chain has TRBV13 and TRBJ1-5; D unresolved. This CDR3 region has 16 residues. Per germline, CDR1 PRHDT and CDR2 FYEKMQ (reference sequence). Trimming removed 0 bases at V and 1 base at J, with 10 bases between. The CDR3 reads CASSLGGGRSNQPQHF. CDR3 bases: TGTGCCAGCAGCTTAGGAGGAGGCAGAAGCAATCAGCCCCAGCATTTT. The complete variable domain, with remaining parts taken from reference TRBV13 and TRBJ1-5, reads AAGVIQSPRHLIKEKRETATLKCYPIPRHDTVYWYQQGPGQDPQFLISFYEKMQSDKGSIPDRFSAQQFSDYHSELNMSSLELGDSALYFCASSLGGGRSNQPQHFGDGTRLSIL.

About this clone: At one end, the junction sequence differs from germline, possibly due to a read error. The genes are TRBV23-1 and TRBJ2-7, with TRBD2 matching 7 bases. TRBV23-1 is recorded as an ORF, its role being uncertain. This CDR3 is 13 amino acids long. CDR3 in DNA: TGCGCCAGCAGTCGCACTATATTGACTAGCATGGGCTTC. The encoded protein is CASSRTILTSMGF.

V gene TRBV5-1 combines with J gene TRBJ2-1; 10 bases align to TRBD2. This CDR3 has 15 amino acids. V was pared by 5 bases and J by 8 bases, with 10 bases of the junction left unmatched. The V gene's germline CDR1 is SGHRS and CDR2 YFSETQ. The CDR3 nucleotides are TGCGCCAGCAGATCAGCGGGAGGGCCCTTCGATGAGCAGTTCTTC. Protein: CASRSAGGPFDEQFF.

This sequence joins TRBV30 and TRBJ2-3; possibly TRBD1 for D (6 bases). V was clipped by 8 bases and J by 1 base, with 19 bases between them. The CDR3 runs to 15 residues. Germline CDR1 GTSNPN, CDR2 SVGIG (reference sequence). CDR3 sequence (DNA): TGTGCCGCCGGGACCACAGGGTCGGGCACAGATACGCAGTATTTT. It translates to CAAGTTGSGTDTQYF.

The chain recombines TRBV15 with TRBJ2-2, with D hard to call. This CDR3 has 13 residues. Germline V CDR1 and CDR2: LNHNV, YYDKDF (reference sequence). Trimming took off 0 bases at V and 6 bases at J, with 5 bases between the two ends. CDR3 sequence reads: CATSREWAGELFF. The CDR3 DNA is TGTGCCACCAGCAGAGAGTGGGCCGGGGAGCTGTTTTTT.

Here the CDR3 DNA reads TGCGCCAGCAGCTTTCTAGGGATAGAGACCCAGTACTTC. Its translation is CASSFLGIETQYF. The chain uses TRBV5-1 and TRBJ2-5, with unresolved D. The CDR3 consists of 13 residues. V shed 2 bases and J shed 4 bases, with 9 bases lying between them. CDR1 SGHRS and CDR2 YFSETQ come from the germline V gene.

This chain links TRBV7-9 with TRBJ2-1; 7 nucleotides align to TRBD2. Germline V lookup: CDR1 SEHNR, CDR2 FQNEAQ (reference sequence). This CDR3 region has 11 residues. Written as DNA, the CDR3 is TGTGCATCGGGGAGGGGAAATGAGCAGTTCTTC. Its protein is CASGRGNEQFF.

J is TRBJ2-2 and V is TRBV6-5; D is unclear. Germline loops: CDR1 MNHEY, CDR2 SVGAGI. V gave up 2 bases and J gave up 6 bases, with 7 bases separating them. The CDR3 extends over 13 amino acids. CDR3 sequence: CASSYRTPGELFF. The CDR3 coding sequence is TGTGCCAGCAGTTACCGCACTCCCGGGGAGCTGTTTTTT.

This clone was seen a handful of times. The rearrangement joins TRBV14 to TRBJ2-1; D may be TRBD1 (6 bases). In germline, CDR1 is SGHDN, CDR2 FVKESK. The CDR3 contains 12 residues. V was trimmed by 2 bases and J by 9 bases, leaving 8 bases between them. As DNA, the CDR3 is TGTGCCAGCAGCCAAAACAGGGTTGAGCAGTTCTTC. Its translation: CASSQNRVEQFF.

The chain carries TRBV9 and TRBJ2-4; D may be TRBD2 (5 bases). There are 15 residues in the CDR3. The V end lost 0 bases, the J end lost 7 bases, and 14 bases lay between the germline ends. CDR1 SGDLS and CDR2 YYNGEE come from the germline V gene. The CDR3 loop reads CASSVDGSHGNIQYF. The CDR3 bases are TGTGCCAGCAGCGTAGATGGGAGTCACGGCAACATTCAGTACTTC.

CDR3 region: CATSRTVQDSGNTIYF. The CDR3 region has the DNA TGTGCCACCAGCAGAACGGTGCAAGACTCTGGAAACACCATATATTTT. V gene TRBV15 combines with J gene TRBJ1-3; the D is unclear. Germline CDR1 LNHNV, CDR2 YYDKDF (reference sequence). The V gene lost 2 bases and the J gene lost 0 bases, with 11 bases spanning the gap. CDR3 length: 16 amino acids.

The chain is built from TRBV28 and TRBJ2-1; D possibly corresponds to TRBD1 (6 bases). The CDR3 runs to 16 residues. The germline V gene has CDR1 MDHEN and CDR2 SYDVKM. V was shortened by 3 bases and J by 2 bases, with 14 bases between the two germline ends. The CDR3 DNA reads TGTGCCAGCAGTTTTCGGGTTGGGGGCGCCTACAATGAGCAGTTCTTC. Protein sequence: CASSFRVGGAYNEQFF. The whole variable domain, remainder taken from reference TRBV28 and TRBJ2-1, is DVKVTQSSRYLVKRTGEKVFLECVQDMDHENMFWYRQDPGLGLRLIYFSYDVKMKEKGDIPEGYSVSREKKERFSLILESASTNQTSMYLCASSFRVGGAYNEQFFGPGTRLTVL.

The chain combines TRBV6-1 with TRBJ1-2; D gene ambiguous. The CDR3 length is 13 residues. Trimming took 7 bases from V and 4 from J, leaving 13 bases between them. The V gene's germline CDR1 is MNHNS and CDR2 SASEGT. The DNA for the CDR3 is TGTGCCAGCATCAAGGGCCCGGGCTATGGCTACACCTTC. It yields the protein CASIKGPGYGYTF.

As for this clone: One junction end does not reproduce the germline sequence, and a read error may be involved. DNA for the CDR3: TGTGCTAGCAGCTTCGTAGCGTTCGAGCAGTACTTC. This sequence encodes CASSFVAFEQYF. This chain links TRBV11-2 with TRBJ2-7, with D possibly being TRBD2 (5 bases). This CDR3 comprises 12 residues. In germline, CDR1 is SGHAT, CDR2 FQNNGV.

The V call is TRBV30, the J call TRBJ1-4; weak D call: TRBD1 (6 bases). Per germline, CDR1 GTSNPN and CDR2 SVGIG (reference sequence). Trimming took 5 bases from V and 4 from J, leaving 11 bases between them. The CDR3 extends over 13 amino acids. CDR3 bases: TGTGCCTGGTCACAGGGCCGTAATGAAAAACTGTTTTTT. Protein sequence: CAWSQGRNEKLFF.

The V and J genes are TRBV30 and TRBJ1-1; 8 bases map to TRBD1. CDR3 length: 15 amino acids. The ends lost 1 base at V and 0 bases at J; junction bases unmatched: 4. Germline V gives CDR1 GTSNPN, CDR2 SVGIG (reference sequence). The CDR3 region is CAWSDRQGMNTEAFF. The CDR3 DNA is TGTGCCTGGAGTGACAGACAGGGGATGAACACTGAAGCTTTCTTT.

This chain connects TRBV27 to TRBJ2-5; D ambiguous. The V gene lost 6 bases and the J gene lost 0 bases, with 14 bases spanning the gap. The CDR3 consists of 15 residues. CDR1 and CDR2 (germline): MNHEY, SMNVEV (reference sequence). CDR3 nucleotide sequence: TGTGCCAGCAGCCTGAGGCTACACCACCAAGAGACCCAGTACTTC. Protein: CASSLRLHHQETQYF.

The rearrangement joins TRBV6-5 to TRBJ1-3; tentative D call: TRBD1 (5 bases). V was shortened by 5 bases and J by 4 bases, with 12 bases between the two germline ends. This CDR3 comprises 14 residues. CDR1 is MNHEY, CDR2 SVGAGI, per germline. This chain's CDR3 is CASSRDGSGNTIYF. The DNA of the CDR3 is TGTGCCAGCAGTCGGGACGGATCCGGAAACACCATATATTTT.